The TCR beta chain described here comes from a study of blood T cells in healthy people across ages. Study-level points and caveats: Estimates of total diversity, which came from one million sequenced T cells, were considered to be underestimates.

CDR3 length: 13 residues. V was clipped by 4 bases and J by 5 bases; unmatched bases: 1. The germline gives CDR1 MNHNS, CDR2 SASEGT. Sample-barcoded 5' priming and a J-beta primer mix drove a second PCR of 7 to 11 cycles. The template-switch adaptor, which had 12 random nucleotides, put a tag on each cDNA molecule. TCRdb re-derived calls from the 5' RACE reads in MiXCR, one entry per CDR3 protein. The sample consists of roughly 1,300,000 distinct CDR3 sequences, 59% of them appearing once. Turning to this clonotype: Its antigen is currently unknown.

Healthy Caucasian individuals from Russia aged about 6 to 100 served as donors. Peripheral blood samples of 9 to 10 milliliters were drawn from each donor. This receptor was identified in a man between 18 and 35 years old in good health. The rearrangement links TRBV6-1 to TRBJ1-5; 8 nucleotides line up with TRBD1. The sequenced sample was blood. CDR3 DNA: TGTGCCAGCAGTGGCAGGGGGCATCAGCCCCAGCATTTT. This codes for CASSGRGHQPQHF.